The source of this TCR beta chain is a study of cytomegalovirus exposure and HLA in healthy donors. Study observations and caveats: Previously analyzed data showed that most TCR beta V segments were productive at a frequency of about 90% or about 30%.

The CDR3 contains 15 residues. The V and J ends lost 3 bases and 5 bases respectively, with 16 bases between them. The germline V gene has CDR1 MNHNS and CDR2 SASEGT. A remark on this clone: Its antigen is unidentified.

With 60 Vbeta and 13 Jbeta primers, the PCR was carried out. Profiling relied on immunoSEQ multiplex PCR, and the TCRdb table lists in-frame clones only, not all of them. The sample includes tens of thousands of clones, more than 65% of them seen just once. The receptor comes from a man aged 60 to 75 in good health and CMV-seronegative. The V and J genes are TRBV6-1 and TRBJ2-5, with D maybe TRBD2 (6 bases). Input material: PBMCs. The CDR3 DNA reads TGTGCCAGCAGTGAGGGAGGCACTCAGGAGGAGACCCAGTACTTC. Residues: CASSEGGTQEETQYF.